These 20 T cell receptor beta chains came from one sample sequenced in a study of cytomegalovirus exposure and HLA in healthy donors. TCRdb keeps only in-frame clones here, not all; method: immunoSEQ multiplex PCR. The data show over 110,000 clones, with about four fifths seen just once and around 1.4% held by the top ten. Input material: PBMCs. The receptors here all came from a woman under 40 in good health and CMV-seronegative.

The rearrangement joins TRBV11-2 to TRBJ2-5, with 7 bases identical to TRBD1. This CDR3 contains 14 residues. With V trimmed by 2 bases and J by 5 bases, 5 bases remained unmatched. Germline CDR1 reads SGHAT; CDR2 reads FQNNGV. CDR3 sequence reads: CASSLLGTEETQYF. CDR3 coding DNA: TGTGCCAGCAGCTTATTGGGGACAGAGGAGACCCAGTACTTC.

The chain combines TRBV7-9 with TRBJ2-7; maybe TRBD2 (7 bases). The V end was cut by 5 bases, the J end by 1 base, with 15 bases between. Germline CDR1 reads SEHNR; CDR2 reads FQNEAQ (reference sequence). This CDR3 has 15 amino acids. The CDR3 nucleotides read TGTGCCAGCAGCGTATCCGGGGGGCCTTCCTACGAGCAGTACTTC. Amino acid sequence: CASSVSGGPSYEQYF.

This chain joins TRBV6-8 and TRBJ2-2; D is possibly TRBD1 (7 bases). Per the germline V gene, CDR1 is MNHGY and CDR2 is SAAAGT. The CDR3 consists of 21 residues. Trimming stripped 5 bases from V and 4 bases from J, with 32 bases between. The CDR3 is CASSTVLIQRQGGRGTGELFF. In DNA, the CDR3 is TGTGCCAGCAGTACCGTCCTCATACAACGTCAGGGGGGTCGTGGCACCGGGGAGCTGTTTTTT.

The DNA for the CDR3 is TGTGCCAGCAGCCTTACAGAGAAAAACTATGGCTACACCTTC. It yields the protein CASSLTEKNYGYTF. The chain couples TRBV6-6 to TRBJ1-2; D remains ambiguous. Per germline, CDR1 MNHNY and CDR2 SVGAGI (reference sequence). The CDR3 spans 14 residues. V shed 6 bases and J shed 2 bases, with 13 bases lying between them.

The rearrangement links TRBV7-6 to TRBJ2-2, with 12 bases that match TRBD2. The CDR3 runs 15 residues. The V gene end was trimmed by 4 bases and the J gene end by 6 bases; junction bases not matched to a gene: 3. Germline assignment: CDR1 SGHVS and CDR2 FNYEAQ. Here the CDR3 DNA reads TGTGCCAGCAGCTCTAGCGGGGGGGTAGCCGGGGAGCTGTTTTTT. Translating it yields CASSSSGGVAGELFF.

J is TRBJ2-3 and V is TRBV7-2, with 9 bases lining up with TRBD2. CDR1 and CDR2 from the germline V gene are SGHTA and FQGNSA. J gave up 9 bases and V 5 bases, and 9 bases lay outside the gene matches. There are 14 residues in the CDR3. The CDR3 DNA reads as TGTGCCAGCAGCGTGCGGGGGGGCGGGGACACGCAGTATTTT. Translating gives CASSVRGGGDTQYF.

The sample holds one count of this clone. The V and J genes are TRBV4-2 and TRBJ2-2; a weak D match, TRBD1 (5 bases). The CDR3 has 17 amino acids. In germline, CDR1 is LGHNA, CDR2 YNFKEQ. Deletions cut 3 bases from V and 5 bases from J, with 19 bases between. This chain's CDR3 is CASSHAGPSQGTGELFF. DNA of the CDR3: TGTGCCAGCAGCCACGCCGGGCCATCCCAGGGTACCGGGGAGCTGTTTTTT.

This clone was detected once. This chain connects TRBV7-2 to TRBJ2-5; a possible D gene is TRBD1 (6 bases). The CDR3 length is 16 residues. Per germline, CDR1 SGHTA and CDR2 FQGNSA. Trimming took off 1 base at V and 0 bases at J, with 12 bases between the two ends. The CDR3 region is CASSLDGRTDQETQYF. CDR3 nucleotides: TGTGCCAGCAGCTTAGATGGTAGGACAGACCAAGAGACCCAGTACTTC.

V gene TRBV29-1 combines with J gene TRBJ2-5; 9 bases fit TRBD2. V shed 4 bases and J 2 bases; nucleotides not matched to a gene: 11. CDR3 length: 16 residues. The V gene's germline CDR1 is SQVTM and CDR2 ANQGSEA. CDR3 in DNA: TGCAGCGTTGCTCCGAGCGGGGGGATGGGTCAAGAGACCCAGTACTTC. Translation gives CSVAPSGGMGQETQYF. The full variable domain, in which reference TRBV29-1 and TRBJ2-5 provide the parts outside the CDR3, is SAVISQKPSRDICQRGTSLTIQCQVDSQVTMMFWYRQQPGQSLTLIATANQGSEATYESGFVIDKFPISRPNLTFSTLTVSNMSPEDSSIYLCSVAPSGGMGQETQYFGPGTRLLVL.

This chain joins TRBV6-5 and TRBJ2-3, with D possibly TRBD2 on 5 matching bases. CDR1 and CDR2 from the germline V gene are MNHEY and SVGAGI. V dropped 5 bases and J dropped 5 bases, with 14 bases sitting between them. The CDR3 runs 14 residues. CDR3 nucleotide sequence: TGTGCCAGCAGTACCTACGGGATCCAAGATACGCAGTATTTT. Its protein is CASSTYGIQDTQYF.

This clone was detected a few times. The chain employs TRBV6-6 and TRBJ1-4; 9 nucleotides match TRBD1. Per the germline V gene, CDR1 is MNHNY and CDR2 is SVGAGI (reference sequence). V trimming: 5 bases; J trimming: 10 bases; junction bases outside the gene matches: 11. The CDR3 length is 15 residues. CDR3 in amino acids: CASSRRTGDLGKLFF. CDR3 sequence (DNA): TGTGCCAGCAGTCGGCGGACAGGGGATTTGGGAAAACTGTTTTTT.

There are a few counts of this clone. The chain joins TRBV7-3 to TRBJ2-1; a weak D match, TRBD2 (6 bases). V gave up 5 bases and J gave up 7 bases, with 21 bases separating them. The germline V gene encodes CDR1 SGHTA and CDR2 FQGTGA. The CDR3 has 16 amino acids. The CDR3 nucleotides are TGTGCCAGCAGCCCGCAGTCGGGACTCTCTTCGAATGAGCAGTTCTTC. It codes for CASSPQSGLSSNEQFF.

This chain connects TRBV7-9 to TRBJ2-3, with a weak D call TRBD1 (6 bases). V was shortened by 5 bases and J by 4 bases, with 19 bases between the two germline ends. The germline gives CDR1 SEHNR, CDR2 FQNEAQ (reference sequence). The CDR3 consists of 16 residues. CDR3 amino acids: CASSPQGKGVSDTQYF. CDR3 nucleotides: TGTGCCAGCAGCCCTCAGGGGAAGGGTGTTTCAGATACGCAGTATTTT. The full variable domain, its missing parts supplied by reference TRBV7-9 and TRBJ2-3, is DTGVSQNPRHKITKRGQNVTFRCDPISEHNRLYWYRQTLGQGPEFLTYFQNEAQLEKSRLLSDRFSAERPKGSFSTLEIQRTEQGDSAMYLCASSPQGKGVSDTQYFGPGTRLTVL.

The chain is built from TRBV2 and TRBJ1-3; D uncertain. Trimming left V 5 bases short and J 3 bases short, with 14 bases between. Germline lookup yields CDR1 SNHLY and CDR2 FYNNEI. This CDR3 comprises 15 residues. CDR3 sequence (DNA): TGTGCCAGCAGTAAGGAGGGCACGGGTGGAAACACCATATATTTT. This gives the protein CASSKEGTGGNTIYF.

The gene calls are TRBV27 and TRBJ2-5, with D possibly matching TRBD2 (7 bases). The ends were cut back, 2 bases at V and 4 bases at J, with 14 bases in the middle. The CDR3 is 15 residues long. The germline CDR1 and CDR2 sequences are MNHEY and SMNVEV (reference sequence). The CDR3 bases are TGTGCCAGCAGTTTAGGTGGGGGGGCCGTAGAGACCCAGTACTTC. Translation gives CASSLGGGAVETQYF.

This sequence joins TRBV9 and TRBJ2-3; 8 bases align to TRBD2. Germline trimming cut 4 bases from V and 5 bases from J; bases unmatched to any gene: 12. Germline CDR1 is SGDLS and CDR2 is YYNGEE. The CDR3 consists of 16 residues. The CDR3 region is CASSPRGLDLQDTQYF. CDR3 nucleotides: TGTGCCAGCAGCCCACGGGGACTAGATTTGCAAGATACGCAGTATTTT.

V usage is TRBV10-3 and J usage is TRBJ2-3, with 14 bases aligning to TRBD2. The V gene's germline CDR1 is ENHRY and CDR2 SYGVKD. The CDR3 is 17 amino acids. The junction had 10 bases not matched to a gene; V was cut back by 7 bases and J by 4 bases. The CDR3 loop is CAIKGTSGGLGADTQYF. The CDR3 nucleotides read TGTGCCATCAAAGGGACTAGCGGGGGCCTAGGCGCAGATACGCAGTATTTT.

The chain uses TRBV18 and TRBJ2-2; 8 nucleotides match TRBD1. Trimming cost V 2 bases and J 4 bases; bases outside gene matches: 6. Germline V lookup: CDR1 KGHSH, CDR2 LQKENI. The CDR3 is 16 amino acids. The DNA of the CDR3 is TGTGCCAGCTCACCAACAGGGGGTTCGGGCACCGGGGAGCTGTTTTTT. Encoded protein: CASSPTGGSGTGELFF. The full variable domain, completed using reference TRBV18 and TRBJ2-2, is NAGVMQNPRHLVRRRGQEARLRCSPMKGHSHVYWYRQLPEEGLKFMVYLQKENIIDESGMPKERFSAEFPKEGPSILRIQQVVRGDSAAYFCASSPTGGSGTGELFFGEGSRLTVL.

This clone has more than one count but fewer than ten. V is TRBV5-1 and J is TRBJ1-5; D is unresolved. Germline-derived CDR1 and CDR2 are SGHRS and YFSETQ. V was trimmed by 2 bases and J by 8 bases, leaving 11 bases between them. This CDR3 comprises 13 residues. For the CDR3, the DNA is TGCGCCAGCAGCTTTGCGGGTAGGGAGCCCCAGCATTTT. Encoded protein: CASSFAGREPQHF. The variable domain in full, with the rest retrieved from reference TRBV5-1 and TRBJ1-5, is KAGVTQTPRYLIKTRGQQVTLSCSPISGHRSVSWYQQTPGQGLQFLFEYFSETQRNKGNFPGRFSGRQFSNSRSEMNVSTLELGDSALYLCASSFAGREPQHFGDGTRLSIL.

This chain connects TRBV7-9 to TRBJ2-4, with D perhaps matching TRBD1 (6 bases). Between the trimmed V and J ends, which lost 1 base and 0 bases, there was a span of 16 bases. The CDR3 covers 18 residues. Germline V gene lookup returns CDR1 SEHNR and CDR2 FQNEAQ (reference sequence). The CDR3 region has the DNA TGTGCCAGCAGCTTAGACCGCGGACAGAGTATAGCCAAAAACATTCAGTACTTC. Its translation: CASSLDRGQSIAKNIQYF.